Sequencing of this T cell receptor (beta chain) was carried out in a study of identical twins. Findings and limits, study-wide: Where out-of-frame alpha sequences were twin-shared, they showed excess low generation probability.

Each CDR3 protein gets one entry after TCRdb re-called the 5' RACE reads with MiXCR. The table lists a few hundred thousand distinct CDR3 sequences, approximately 14% of them singletons. Unmatched junction bases numbered 9, after V lost 0 bases and J lost 5 bases. The CDR3 length is 17 residues. Per the germline V gene, CDR1 is SGHRS and CDR2 is YFSETQ. Concerning this clonotype itself: Its antigen is not identified.

This same sample was also part of a study on yellow fever vaccine responses in identical twins.

The chain is built from TRBV5-1 and TRBJ2-2; 8 nucleotides line up with TRBD2. The sequence derives from a woman between 18 and 29 years old in good health. The specimen was CD4+ T cells sorted from blood. The CDR3 sequence: CASSLDTTGGPTGELFF. In nucleotides, the CDR3 is TGCGCCAGCAGCTTGGACACCACGGGAGGGCCGACCGGGGAGCTGTTTTTT.